This T cell receptor beta chain was captured by sequencing in a study of control samples from healthy donors and cancer patients. The V end lost 4 bases, the J end lost 5 bases, and 12 bases lay between the germline ends. The CDR3 runs 14 residues. Per the germline V gene, CDR1 is LGHNA and CDR2 is YNFKEQ. Generated by immunoSEQ multiplex PCR, the TCRdb table keeps only in-frame clones and is missing some. The sample includes about 64,000 clones, roughly nine tenths of them seen just once. J is TRBJ2-1 and V is TRBV4-2, with D possibly TRBD2 on 7 matching bases. Material for sequencing was PBMCs. The receptor was derived from a man aged 40-50 years with colorectal cancer. Here the CDR3 DNA reads TGTGCCAGCAGCCGTGGGGGGGCAAACAATGAGCAGTTCTTC. This sequence encodes CASSRGGANNEQFF.